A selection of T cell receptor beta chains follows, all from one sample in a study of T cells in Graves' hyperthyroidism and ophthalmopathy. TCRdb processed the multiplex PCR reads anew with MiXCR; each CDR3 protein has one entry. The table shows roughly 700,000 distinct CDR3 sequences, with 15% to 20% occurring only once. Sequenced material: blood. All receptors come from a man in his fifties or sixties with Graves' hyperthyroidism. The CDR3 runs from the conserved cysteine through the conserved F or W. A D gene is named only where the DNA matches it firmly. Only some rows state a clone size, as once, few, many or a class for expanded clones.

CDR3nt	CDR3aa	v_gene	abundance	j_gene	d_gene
TGTGCCAGCAGCGTAGACAGGGGGCCTGGAAACACCATATATTTT	CASSVDRGPGNTIYF	TRBV9	NA	TRBJ1-3	TRBD1
TGTGCCAGCAGCTTAATGGCTAGCGGAAGCACAGATACGCAGTATTTT	CASSLMASGSTDTQYF	TRBV7-3	many	TRBJ2-3	TRBD2
TGTGCCAGCGGTGGGCGATATAATTCACCCCTCCACTTT	CASGGRYNSPLHF	TRBV6-1	many	TRBJ1-6	NA
TGTGCCTTCCTTCGGGTAAGAATGAACACTGAAGCTTTCTTT	CAFLRVRMNTEAFF	TRBV30	many	TRBJ1-1	NA
TGCAGCGTTGGTACGTGGATAGAATACAATGAGCAGTTCTTC	CSVGTWIEYNEQFF	TRBV29-1	NA	TRBJ2-1	NA
TGTGCCAGCAGTGACCCTAGCGGGAGCACTTACAATGAGCAGTTCTTC	CASSDPSGSTYNEQFF	TRBV6-1	many	TRBJ2-1	TRBD2
TGTGCCAGCTCCCCTAGGAACAGCCAAGAGACCCAGTACTTC	CASSPRNSQETQYF	TRBV18	few	TRBJ2-5	NA
TGTGCCAGCAGGACCTCCGGGACAGGCTTAATTTTC	CASRTSGTGLIF	TRBV6-2/TRBV6-3	NA	TRBJ2-7	TRBD1
TGTGCCAGCAGTTGGTCCGGGACTAGCGGGAATGACATTCAGTACTTC	CASSWSGTSGNDIQYF	TRBV6-2/TRBV6-3	many	TRBJ2-4	TRBD2
TGTGCCACCCGGGACTTTAATGAGCAGTTCTTC	CATRDFNEQFF	TRBV24-1	few	TRBJ2-1	NA
TGTGCCACAACTTCAACAGAACCGAGCAATCAGCCCCAGCATTTT	CATTSTEPSNQPQHF	TRBV10-3	many	TRBJ1-5	NA
TGTGCCAGTAGTATACTAGGGGGAACCTACGAGCAGTACTTC	CASSILGGTYEQYF	TRBV19	NA	TRBJ2-7	NA
TGTGCCCCCTCGGACAGCTTGAACACTGAAGCTTTCTTT	CAPSDSLNTEAFF	TRBV10-3	once	TRBJ1-1	NA
TGTGCCTGGAGTCCGGGACTAGCGGGAGGAGGAGAGACCCAGTACTTC	CAWSPGLAGGGETQYF	TRBV30	few	TRBJ2-5	TRBD2
TGTGCCAGCAGCATCGGGCCCGAGGGTGATACGCAGTATTTT	CASSIGPEGDTQYF	TRBV11-2	many	TRBJ2-3	NA
TGTGCCAGCAGCGGGACAGGGGGCGGTAAGAATGGCTACACCTTC	CASSGTGGGKNGYTF	TRBV2	many	TRBJ1-2	TRBD1
TGTGCCGATATAGGGCAGGGAGTGGAGACTGAAGCTTTCTTT	CADIGQGVETEAFF	TRBV5-5	few	TRBJ1-1	NA
TGTGCCACCAGTGATGCCGCACTAGCGGGAGATAGAGATGAGCAGTTCTTC	CATSDAALAGDRDEQFF	TRBV24-1	many	TRBJ2-1	TRBD2
TGCAGTGGTACCTCTCGAGCGCCGAGCACAGATACGCAGTATTTT	CSGTSRAPSTDTQYF	TRBV20-1	many	TRBJ2-3	NA
TGCGCCAGCAGCCCGGGTAGTGCGGGAGTGGCAGATACGCAGTATTTT	CASSPGSAGVADTQYF	TRBV5-1	NA	TRBJ2-3	TRBD2
TGTGCCAGCAGCCAAGATATGCGGGATACGCAGTATTTT	CASSQDMRDTQYF	TRBV4-2	many	TRBJ2-3	NA
TGTGCCAGCAGTCCCGGGACAGGGGTGAACACTGAAGCTTTCTTT	CASSPGTGVNTEAFF	TRBV28	many	TRBJ1-1	TRBD1
TGTGCCAGCAGTTTATGGACCGGGACAGGGGGTGATTCAAATGAAAAACTGTTTTTT	CASSLWTGTGGDSNEKLFF	TRBV28	many	TRBJ1-4	TRBD1
TGCAGCGTTGGATGGGGGAGCTACAATGAGCAGTTCTTC	CSVGWGSYNEQFF	TRBV29-1	NA	TRBJ2-1	NA
TGTGCCAGCAGCCAAGCAGGGCGCGGGAATGAGCAGTTCTTC	CASSQAGRGNEQFF	TRBV14	NA	TRBJ2-1	NA
TGTGCCAGCAAGGCAGGGGGCCCCGGGGAGCTGTTTTTT	CASKAGGPGELFF	TRBV6-1	NA	TRBJ2-2	TRBD1
TGTGCCAGCAGCCCTTCCAGGGGGTATTTCGTGACCCAGTACTTC	CASSPSRGYFVTQYF	TRBV3-1	NA	TRBJ2-5	TRBD1
TGTGCCAGCACCCACGGGGGAGTTTACAATGAGCAGTTCTTC	CASTHGGVYNEQFF	TRBV7-9	few	TRBJ2-1	NA
TGCGCCAGCAGCCCCCGGGGGGGAGGGGACTACGAGCAGTACTTC	CASSPRGGGDYEQYF	TRBV5-1	NA	TRBJ2-7	TRBD2
TGTGCCATCAGGGATACAGGGAGCTACGAGCAGTACTTC	CAIRDTGSYEQYF	TRBV10-3	many	TRBJ2-7	NA
TGTGCCAGCAGCAGGACCGGCACCGGGGAGCTGTTTTTT	CASSRTGTGELFF	TRBV25-1	many	TRBJ2-2	NA
TGTGCCAGCAGTTTAGCGGGAAATACCTACGAGCAGTACTTC	CASSLAGNTYEQYF	TRBV12-3/TRBV12-4	many	TRBJ2-7	NA
TGTGCCAGCGGAGGGGTGACTGAAGCTTTCTTT	CASGGVTEAFF	TRBV11-2	many	TRBJ1-1	NA
TGTGCCAGCAGTTACTTCCCGGGACAGGGGGCGTCTGGGGCCAACGTCCTGACTTTC	CASSYFPGQGASGANVLTF	TRBV6-5	NA	TRBJ2-6	TRBD1
TGCAGCGTCAAACCCGGTGGGGGGTATAGCTCCTACGAGCAGTACTTC	CSVKPGGGYSSYEQYF	TRBV29-1	many	TRBJ2-7	NA
TGCAGCGTCGGGACTAGCGGGAGTGGGAATGAGCAGTTCTTC	CSVGTSGSGNEQFF	TRBV29-1	many	TRBJ2-1	TRBD2
TGTGCCACCAGTGGGCAGCGGGCGGGATACAATGAGCAGTTCTTC	CATSGQRAGYNEQFF	TRBV24-1	few	TRBJ2-1	NA
TGCAGTGCTAGAGGGACAGGATACTACGAGCAGTACTTC	CSARGTGYYEQYF	TRBV20-1	NA	TRBJ2-7	TRBD1
TGTGCCAGCTCACCCAATGGGCTAAATGAAAAACTGTTTTTT	CASSPNGLNEKLFF	TRBV18	NA	TRBJ1-4	NA
TGTGCCAGCTCACCAACCCTCAGGGGAGATGGCTACACCTTC	CASSPTLRGDGYTF	TRBV18	NA	TRBJ1-2	NA
TGCAGTGCTAGAACTTCCGGTGGTGGCTACACCTTC	CSARTSGGGYTF	TRBV20-1	NA	TRBJ1-2	NA
TGTGCCAGCAGATGGACAGATTCCTACGAGCAGTACTTC	CASRWTDSYEQYF	TRBV28	many	TRBJ2-7	NA
TGTGCCAGCAGCTCGGCGTTCAGGGGGCGTTACGAGCAGTACTTC	CASSSAFRGRYEQYF	TRBV11-2	many	TRBJ2-7	TRBD1
TGTGCCAGCACCCAGGGACTATTCTACGAGCAGTACTTC	CASTQGLFYEQYF	TRBV6-1	many	TRBJ2-7	TRBD2
TGTGCCAGCAGTAACAGGGTGAACACTGAAGCTTTCTTT	CASSNRVNTEAFF	TRBV6-1	many	TRBJ1-1	NA
TGTGCCAGCAGCGAGGACAGGAGGACTGAAGCTTTCTTT	CASSEDRRTEAFF	TRBV11-3	many	TRBJ1-1	TRBD1
TGTGCCAGCAGCCACCGACAGGGGGTCAGTGGCACTGAAGCTTTCTTT	CASSHRQGVSGTEAFF	TRBV9	few	TRBJ1-1	TRBD1
TGTGCCAGCAGTGTACTGAGACAGGGTGTTTTGGATGGCTACACCTTC	CASSVLRQGVLDGYTF	TRBV2	many	TRBJ1-2	TRBD1
TGTGCCAGCAGCTCGCGGGACACCACTGAAGCTTTCTTT	CASSSRDTTEAFF	TRBV7-3	NA	TRBJ1-1	NA
TGTGCCACCAGTGACCCCTCCGGGGATTCCTACAATGAGCAGTTCTTC	CATSDPSGDSYNEQFF	TRBV24-1	few	TRBJ2-1	NA